A single sample gave rise to the 8 T cell receptor beta chains below, sequenced in a study of blood T cell repertoires in COVID-19. Sequencing used immunoSEQ multiplex PCR; TCRdb keeps in-frame clones, though not all of them. The data hold 330,000 or so clones, with 87% observed a single time. The sequenced sample consisted of PBMCs or T cells enriched from blood (not recorded which). The receptors come from a woman aged 30 to 39 who had recovered from COVID-19.

This chain connects TRBV11-3 to TRBJ2-5, with a possible D match to TRBD2 (6 bases). V lost 8 bases and J 5 bases, leaving 15 bases between the germline ends. This CDR3 has 13 residues. Per the germline V gene, CDR1 is SGHNT and CDR2 is YENEEA. The CDR3 DNA reads TGTGCCAGCTCCCAGGGACTCAAGGAGACCCAGTACTTC. It translates to CASSQGLKETQYF. Filled out from reference TRBV11-3 and TRBJ2-5, the complete variable domain reads EAGVVQSPRYKIIEKKQPVAFWCNPISGHNTLYWYLQNLGQGPELLIRYENEEAVDDSQLPKDRFSAERLKGVDSTLKIQPAELGDSAVYLCASSQGLKETQYFGPGTRLLVL.

This rearrangement joins TRBV24-1 to TRBJ2-1; D might be TRBD2 (6 bases). With 6 bases removed from V and 8 bases from J, the gap between germline ends came to 7 bases. Germline CDR1 reads KGHDR; CDR2 reads SFDVKD. CDR3 length: 11 amino acids. The CDR3 sequence is CATSPGDEQFF. The DNA of the CDR3 is TGTGCCACCAGTCCGGGGGATGAGCAGTTCTTC.

This chain joins TRBV6-5 and TRBJ2-1, with TRBD2 matching over 12 bases. The CDR3 is made up of 15 amino acids. Trimming cost V 5 bases and J 7 bases; bases outside gene matches: 6. The germline V gene encodes CDR1 MNHEY and CDR2 SVGAGI. CDR3 nucleotides: TGTGCCAGCAGTAGGACTAGCGGGGTGGGTAATGAGCAGTTCTTC. As protein: CASSRTSGVGNEQFF.

A single count supports this clone. This chain links TRBV7-9 with TRBJ1-5, with D perhaps matching TRBD1 (5 bases). The CDR3 has 13 amino acids. In germline, CDR1 is SEHNR, CDR2 FQNEAQ (reference sequence). V was pared by 1 base and J by 5 bases, with 6 bases between. CDR3 residues: CASSLEGYQPQHF. For the CDR3, the DNA is TGTGCCAGCAGCTTAGAGGGGTATCAGCCCCAGCATTTT.

This clone was counted a single time. The chain employs TRBV11-3 and TRBJ2-1; 14 positions match TRBD2. V was pared by 5 bases and J by 5 bases, with 8 bases of the junction left unmatched. Per the germline V gene, CDR1 is SGHNT and CDR2 is YENEEA. This CDR3 has 17 residues. CDR3 protein: CASSVGRLAGGHNEQFF. The CDR3 coding sequence is TGTGCCAGCAGCGTAGGGAGACTAGCGGGAGGGCACAATGAGCAGTTCTTC. Full variable domain (rest looked up from reference TRBV11-3 and TRBJ2-1): EAGVVQSPRYKIIEKKQPVAFWCNPISGHNTLYWYLQNLGQGPELLIRYENEEAVDDSQLPKDRFSAERLKGVDSTLKIQPAELGDSAVYLCASSVGRLAGGHNEQFFGPGTRLTVL.

CDR3 nucleotide sequence: TGTGCCACCAGTGGCGGGAGAGACACCGGGGAGCTGTTTTTT. This encodes CATSGGRDTGELFF. This chain links TRBV24-1 with TRBJ2-2, with TRBD2 identical over 7 bases. Germline-derived CDR1 and CDR2 are KGHDR and SFDVKD. Germline trimming cut 5 bases from V and 3 bases from J; bases unmatched to any gene: 2. CDR3 length: 14 residues.

The chain has TRBV4-2 and TRBJ1-4; D may be TRBD1 (5 bases). Trimming took off 1 base at V and 8 bases at J, with 8 bases between the two ends. The length of the CDR3 is 13 residues. CDR1 and CDR2 (germline): LGHNA, YNFKEQ. Here the CDR3 reads CASSQGQGEKLFF. The DNA for the CDR3 is TGTGCCAGCAGCCAAGGCCAGGGAGAAAAACTGTTTTTT.

V usage is TRBV5-8 and J usage is TRBJ1-1; 9 bases line up with TRBD1. Germline CDR1 and CDR2: SGHTS and YDEGEE. The CDR3 loop spans 13 amino acids. J gave up 6 bases and V 2 bases, and 2 bases lay outside the gene matches. CDR3 sequence: CASSLQGAAEAFF. The CDR3 coding sequence is TGTGCCAGCAGCTTACAGGGGGCGGCTGAAGCTTTCTTT.